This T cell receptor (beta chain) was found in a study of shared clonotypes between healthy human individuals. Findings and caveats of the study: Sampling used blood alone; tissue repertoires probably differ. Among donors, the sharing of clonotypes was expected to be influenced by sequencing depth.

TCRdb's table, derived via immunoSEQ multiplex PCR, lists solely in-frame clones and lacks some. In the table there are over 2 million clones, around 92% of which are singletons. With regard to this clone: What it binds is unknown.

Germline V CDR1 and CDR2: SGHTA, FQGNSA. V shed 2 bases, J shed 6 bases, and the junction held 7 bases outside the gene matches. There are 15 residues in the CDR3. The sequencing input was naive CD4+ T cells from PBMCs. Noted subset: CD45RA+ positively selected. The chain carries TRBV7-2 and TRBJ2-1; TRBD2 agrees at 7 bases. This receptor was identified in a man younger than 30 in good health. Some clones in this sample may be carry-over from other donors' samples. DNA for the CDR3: TGTGCCAGCAGCTTATTGGGGACTACCGTCAATGAGCAGTTCTTC. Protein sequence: CASSLLGTTVNEQFF.